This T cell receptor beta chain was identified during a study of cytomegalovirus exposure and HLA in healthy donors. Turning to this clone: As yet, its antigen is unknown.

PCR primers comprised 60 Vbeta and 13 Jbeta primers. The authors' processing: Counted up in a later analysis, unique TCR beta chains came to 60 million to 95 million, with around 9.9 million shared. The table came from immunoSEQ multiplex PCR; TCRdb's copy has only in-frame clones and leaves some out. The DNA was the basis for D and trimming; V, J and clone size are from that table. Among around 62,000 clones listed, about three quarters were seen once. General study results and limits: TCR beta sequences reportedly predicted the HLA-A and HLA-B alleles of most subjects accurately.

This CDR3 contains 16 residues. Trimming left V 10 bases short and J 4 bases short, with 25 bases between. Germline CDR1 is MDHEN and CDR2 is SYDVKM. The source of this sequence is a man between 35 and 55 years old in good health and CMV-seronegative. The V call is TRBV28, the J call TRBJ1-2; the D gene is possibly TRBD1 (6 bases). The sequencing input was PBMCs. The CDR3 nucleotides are TGTGCCACCCTCGTCGGGGGGGCTATACTCCCCTATGGCTACACCTTC. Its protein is CATLVGGAILPYGYTF.